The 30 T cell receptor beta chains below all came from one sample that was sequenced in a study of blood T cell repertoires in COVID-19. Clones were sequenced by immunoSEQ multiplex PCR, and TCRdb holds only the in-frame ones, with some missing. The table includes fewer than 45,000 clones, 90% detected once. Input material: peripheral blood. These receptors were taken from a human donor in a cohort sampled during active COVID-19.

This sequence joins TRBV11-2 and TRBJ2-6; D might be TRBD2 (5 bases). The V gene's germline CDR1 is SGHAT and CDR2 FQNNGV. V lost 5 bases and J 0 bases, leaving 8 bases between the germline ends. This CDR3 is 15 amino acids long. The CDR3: CASSPGYSGANVLTF. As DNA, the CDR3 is TGTGCCAGCAGCCCGGGGTACTCTGGGGCCAACGTCCTGACTTTC.

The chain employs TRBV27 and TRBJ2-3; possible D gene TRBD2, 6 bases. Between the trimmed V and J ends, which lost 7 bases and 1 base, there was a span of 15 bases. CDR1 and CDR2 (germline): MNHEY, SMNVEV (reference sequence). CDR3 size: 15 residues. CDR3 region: CASKRLATRTDTQYF. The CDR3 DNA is TGTGCCAGCAAACGTCTAGCGACCCGCACAGATACGCAGTATTTT.

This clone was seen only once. The CDR3 nucleotides read TGTGCCTGGAGTGGTCTCGACGAGCAGTACTTC. Translation: CAWSGLDEQYF. The chain joins TRBV30 to TRBJ2-7; D is unclear. The V gene's germline CDR1 is GTSNPN and CDR2 SVGIG (reference sequence). V was cut by 1 base and J by 5 bases, with 6 bases left in between. The CDR3 is 11 residues long.

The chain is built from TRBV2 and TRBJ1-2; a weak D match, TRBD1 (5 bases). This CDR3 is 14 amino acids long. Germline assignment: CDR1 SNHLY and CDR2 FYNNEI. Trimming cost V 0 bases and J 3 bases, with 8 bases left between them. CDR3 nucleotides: TGTGCCAGCAGTGAAGCAACGGGGGACTATGGCTACACCTTC. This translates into CASSEATGDYGYTF. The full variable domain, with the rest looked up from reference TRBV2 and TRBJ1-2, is EPEVTQTPSHQVTQMGQEVILRCVPISNHLYFYWYRQILGQKVEFLVSFYNNEISEKSEIFDDQFSVERPDGSNFTLKIRSTKLEDSAMYFCASSEATGDYGYTFGSGTRLTVV.

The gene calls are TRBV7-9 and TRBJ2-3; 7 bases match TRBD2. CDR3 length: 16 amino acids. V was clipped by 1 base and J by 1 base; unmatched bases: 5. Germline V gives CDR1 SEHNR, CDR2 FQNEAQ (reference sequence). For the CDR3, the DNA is TGTGCCAGCAGCTTAGGGTGGGGAGGGGGCACAGATACGCAGTATTTT. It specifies CASSLGWGGGTDTQYF.

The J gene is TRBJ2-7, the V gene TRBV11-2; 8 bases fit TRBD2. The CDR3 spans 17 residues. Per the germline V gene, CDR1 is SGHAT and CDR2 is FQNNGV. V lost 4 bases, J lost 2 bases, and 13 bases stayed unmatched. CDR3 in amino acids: CASSSGRLGLAPYEQYF. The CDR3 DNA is TGTGCCAGCAGCTCCGGACGTCTCGGACTAGCTCCCTACGAGCAGTACTTC.

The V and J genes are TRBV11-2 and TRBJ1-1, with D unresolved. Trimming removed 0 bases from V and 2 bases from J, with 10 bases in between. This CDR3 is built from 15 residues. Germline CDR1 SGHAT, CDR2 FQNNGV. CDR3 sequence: CASSLDPSVNTEAFF. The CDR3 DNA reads TGTGCCAGCAGCTTAGATCCGTCAGTAAACACTGAAGCTTTCTTT.

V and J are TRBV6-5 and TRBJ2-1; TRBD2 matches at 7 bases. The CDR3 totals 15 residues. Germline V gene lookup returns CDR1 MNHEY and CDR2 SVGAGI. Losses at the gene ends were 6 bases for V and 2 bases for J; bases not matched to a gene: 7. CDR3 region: CASRQRDGAYNEQFF. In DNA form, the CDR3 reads TGTGCCAGCAGGCAGCGGGATGGGGCCTACAATGAGCAGTTCTTC.

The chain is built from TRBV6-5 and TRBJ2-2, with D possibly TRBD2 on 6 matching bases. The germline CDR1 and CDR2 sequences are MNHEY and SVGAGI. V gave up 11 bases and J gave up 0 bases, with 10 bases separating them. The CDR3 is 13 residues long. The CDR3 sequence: CAGRDSNTGELFF. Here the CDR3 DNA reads TGTGCCGGCCGGGACTCGAACACCGGGGAGCTGTTTTTT.

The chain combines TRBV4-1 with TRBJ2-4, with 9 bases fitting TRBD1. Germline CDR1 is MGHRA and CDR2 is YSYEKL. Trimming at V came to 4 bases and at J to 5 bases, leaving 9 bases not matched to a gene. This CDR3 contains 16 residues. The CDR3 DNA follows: TGCGCCAGCAGCCCACCCGGGACAGGGACCCAAAACATTCAGTACTTC. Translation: CASSPPGTGTQNIQYF.

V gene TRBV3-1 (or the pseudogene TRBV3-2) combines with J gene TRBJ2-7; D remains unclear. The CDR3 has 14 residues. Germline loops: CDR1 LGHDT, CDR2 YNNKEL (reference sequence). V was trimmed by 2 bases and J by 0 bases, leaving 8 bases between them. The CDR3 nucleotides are TGTGCCAGCAGCCAAAAGACAAACTCCTACGAGCAGTACTTC. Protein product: CASSQKTNSYEQYF.

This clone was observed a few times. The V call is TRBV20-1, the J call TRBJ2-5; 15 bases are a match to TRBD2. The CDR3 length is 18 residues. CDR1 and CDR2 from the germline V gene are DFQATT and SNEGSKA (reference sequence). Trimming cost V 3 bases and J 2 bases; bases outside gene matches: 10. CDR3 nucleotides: TGCAGTGCTAGTTCGGGACTAGCGGGGGGCCCAATTCAAGAGACCCAGTACTTC. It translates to CSASSGLAGGPIQETQYF.

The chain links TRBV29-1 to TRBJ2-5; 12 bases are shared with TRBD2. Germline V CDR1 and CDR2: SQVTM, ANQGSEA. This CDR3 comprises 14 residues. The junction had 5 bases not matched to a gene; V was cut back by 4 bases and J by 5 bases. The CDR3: CSVVTSGSWETQYF. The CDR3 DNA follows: TGCAGCGTTGTGACTAGCGGGAGTTGGGAGACCCAGTACTTC.

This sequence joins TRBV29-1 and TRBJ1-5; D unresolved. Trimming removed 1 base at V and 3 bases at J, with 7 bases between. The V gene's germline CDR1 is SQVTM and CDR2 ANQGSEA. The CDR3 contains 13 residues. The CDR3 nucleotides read TGCAGCGTTGAAGCCAGGAACAATCAGCCCCAGCATTTT. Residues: CSVEARNNQPQHF.

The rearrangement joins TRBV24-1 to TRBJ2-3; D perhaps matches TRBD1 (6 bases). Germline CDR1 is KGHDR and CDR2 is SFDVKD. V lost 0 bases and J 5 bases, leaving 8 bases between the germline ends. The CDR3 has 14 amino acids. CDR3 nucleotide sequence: TGTGCCACCAGTGATTTGCCCAGGGGAGATACGCAGTATTTT. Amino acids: CATSDLPRGDTQYF.

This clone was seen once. The CDR3 spells CASSLLGTNYEQYF. The CDR3 region has the DNA TGTGCCAGCAGCTTATTAGGGACAAATTACGAGCAGTACTTC. The chain recombines TRBV7-9 with TRBJ2-7, with D perhaps matching TRBD1 (6 bases). The length of the CDR3 is 14 residues. In germline, CDR1 is SEHNR, CDR2 FQNEAQ (reference sequence). With 2 bases removed from V and 4 bases from J, the gap between germline ends came to 12 bases.

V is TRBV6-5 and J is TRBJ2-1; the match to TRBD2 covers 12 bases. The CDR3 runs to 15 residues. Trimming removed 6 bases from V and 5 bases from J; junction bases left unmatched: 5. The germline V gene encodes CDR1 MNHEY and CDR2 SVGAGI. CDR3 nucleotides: TGTGCCAGCAGCCTGGGACTAGCGGGCAACAATGAGCAGTTCTTC. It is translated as CASSLGLAGNNEQFF.

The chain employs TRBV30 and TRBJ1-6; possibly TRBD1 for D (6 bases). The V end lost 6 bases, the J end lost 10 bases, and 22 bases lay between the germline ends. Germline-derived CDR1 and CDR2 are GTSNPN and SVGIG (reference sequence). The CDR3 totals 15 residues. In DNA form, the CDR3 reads TGTGCCTGTACTTCGAACAGGGTGCGGGTCTCACCCCTCCACTTT. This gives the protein CACTSNRVRVSPLHF.

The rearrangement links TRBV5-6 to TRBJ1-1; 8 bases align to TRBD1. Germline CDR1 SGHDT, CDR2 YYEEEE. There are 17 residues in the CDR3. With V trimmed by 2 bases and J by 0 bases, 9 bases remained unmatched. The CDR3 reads CASSFEGTGEMNTEAFF. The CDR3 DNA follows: TGTGCCAGCAGCTTCGAAGGGACAGGAGAGATGAACACTGAAGCTTTCTTT.

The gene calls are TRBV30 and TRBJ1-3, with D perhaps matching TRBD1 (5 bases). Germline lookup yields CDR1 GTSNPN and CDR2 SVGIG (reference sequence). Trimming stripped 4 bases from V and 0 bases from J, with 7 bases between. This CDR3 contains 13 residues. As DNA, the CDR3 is TGTGCCTGGACGACAGACTCTGGAAACACCATATATTTT. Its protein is CAWTTDSGNTIYF.

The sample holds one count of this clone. CDR3 nucleotide sequence: TGTGCCAGCCGGGGGGGAGAAAATTCACCCCTCCACTTT. It translates to CASRGGENSPLHF. This sequence joins TRBV25-1 and TRBJ1-6; D possibly corresponds to TRBD1 (5 bases). From germline, CDR1 is MGHDK and CDR2 SYGVNS. This CDR3 spans 13 amino acids. The germline V and J ends were trimmed by 8 bases and 7 bases, with 12 bases remaining between them.

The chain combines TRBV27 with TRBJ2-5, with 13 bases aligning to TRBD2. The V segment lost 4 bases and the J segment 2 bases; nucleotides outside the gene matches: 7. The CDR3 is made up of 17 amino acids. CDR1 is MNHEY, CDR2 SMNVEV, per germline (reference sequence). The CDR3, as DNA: TGTGCCAGCAGTTCGAGCAGGACTAGCGGGGGTCAAGAGACCCAGTACTTC. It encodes CASSSSRTSGGQETQYF.

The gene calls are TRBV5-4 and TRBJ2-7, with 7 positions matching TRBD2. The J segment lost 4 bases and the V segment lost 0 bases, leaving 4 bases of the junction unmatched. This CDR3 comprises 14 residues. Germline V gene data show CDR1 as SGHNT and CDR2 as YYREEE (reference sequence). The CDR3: CASSLEGGPYEQYF. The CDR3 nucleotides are TGTGCCAGCAGCTTGGAGGGAGGGCCATACGAGCAGTACTTC.

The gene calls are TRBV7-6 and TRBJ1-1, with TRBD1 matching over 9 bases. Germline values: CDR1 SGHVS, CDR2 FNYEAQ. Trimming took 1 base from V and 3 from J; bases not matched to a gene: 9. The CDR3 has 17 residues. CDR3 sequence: CASSLVGGDRADTEAFF. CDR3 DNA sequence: TGTGCCAGCAGCTTAGTAGGGGGGGACAGGGCGGACACTGAAGCTTTCTTT.

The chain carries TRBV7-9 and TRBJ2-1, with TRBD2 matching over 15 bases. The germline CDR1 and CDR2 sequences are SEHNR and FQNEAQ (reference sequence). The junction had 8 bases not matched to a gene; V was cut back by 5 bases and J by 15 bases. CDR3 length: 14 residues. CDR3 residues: CASSPWTSGRVWFF. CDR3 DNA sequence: TGTGCCAGCAGCCCTTGGACTAGCGGGAGGGTTTGGTTCTTC. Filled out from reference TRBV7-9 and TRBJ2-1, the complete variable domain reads DTGVSQNPRHKITKRGQNVTFRCDPISEHNRLYWYRQTLGQGPEFLTYFQNEAQLEKSRLLSDRFSAERPKGSFSTLEIQRTEQGDSAMYLCASSPWTSGRVWFFGPGTRLTVL.

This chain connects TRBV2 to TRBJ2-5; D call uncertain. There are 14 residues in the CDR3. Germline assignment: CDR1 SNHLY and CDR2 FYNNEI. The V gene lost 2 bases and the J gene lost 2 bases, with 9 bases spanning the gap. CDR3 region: CASSEKLLQETQYF. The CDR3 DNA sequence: TGTGCCAGCAGTGAAAAACTATTACAAGAGACCCAGTACTTC.

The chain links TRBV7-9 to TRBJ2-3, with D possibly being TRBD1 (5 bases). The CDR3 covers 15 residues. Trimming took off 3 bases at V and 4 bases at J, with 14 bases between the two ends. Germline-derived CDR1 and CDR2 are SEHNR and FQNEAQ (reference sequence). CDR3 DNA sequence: TGTGCCAGCAGCTTGGATGGCAGGGCGGCAGATACGCAGTATTTT. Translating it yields CASSLDGRAADTQYF. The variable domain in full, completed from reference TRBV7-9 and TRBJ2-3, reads DTGVSQNPRHKITKRGQNVTFRCDPISEHNRLYWYRQTLGQGPEFLTYFQNEAQLEKSRLLSDRFSAERPKGSFSTLEIQRTEQGDSAMYLCASSLDGRAADTQYFGPGTRLTVL.

This CDR3 is CASSQDPTEAFF. CDR3 DNA: TGTGCCAGCAGCCAAGATCCTACTGAAGCTTTCTTT. The chain joins TRBV3-1 (or the pseudogene TRBV3-2) to TRBJ1-1; no firm D call. The V end lost 0 bases, the J end lost 5 bases, and 4 bases lay between the germline ends. This CDR3 region has 12 residues. Germline V gene sequence: CDR1 LGHDT, CDR2 YNNKEL (reference sequence).

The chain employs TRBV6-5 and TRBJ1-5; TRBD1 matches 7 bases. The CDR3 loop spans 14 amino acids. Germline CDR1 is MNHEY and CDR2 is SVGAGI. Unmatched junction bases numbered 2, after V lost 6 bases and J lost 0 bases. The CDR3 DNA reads TGTGCCAGCAGAGGGGGCTATAGCAATCAGCCCCAGCATTTT. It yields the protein CASRGGYSNQPQHF.

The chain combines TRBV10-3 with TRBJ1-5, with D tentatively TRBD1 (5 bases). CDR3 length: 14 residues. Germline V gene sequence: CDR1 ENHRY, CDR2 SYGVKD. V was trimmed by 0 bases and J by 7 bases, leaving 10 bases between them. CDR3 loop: CAISESNGGQPQHF. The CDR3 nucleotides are TGTGCCATCAGTGAGTCGAACGGGGGACAGCCCCAGCATTTT.